The rows below give T cell receptor beta chains drawn from one sample of a study of OX40 agonist ivuxolimab in advanced cancers. The assay was immunoSEQ multiplex PCR, and TCRdb's table has in-frame clones only and misses some. The data show 55,000 to 75,000 clones, 85% to 95% seen once. Material: CD4+ or CD8+ T cells sorted from blood, obtained in a trial of the OX40 agonist ivuxolimab. The receptor set was obtained from an adult with an advanced solid tumor such as melanoma, head and neck, liver or kidney cancer. CDR3s include the opening cysteine and the closing phenylalanine or tryptophan. Each record gives: V gene, J gene, clone size, D gene, CDR3 length, CDR3 DNA, CDR3 protein. The D gene is left open where the match is weak. Size values are once, few and many counts, or a class for expanded clones, and some rows have none.

V gene: TRBV13; J gene: TRBJ1-4; clone size: .; D gene: .; CDR3 length: 13; CDR3 DNA: TGTGCCAGCAGAACACAGGCTAATGAAAAACTGTTTTTT; CDR3 protein: CASRTQANEKLFF
V gene: TRBV30; J gene: TRBJ2-7; clone size: .; D gene: .; CDR3 length: 12; CDR3 DNA: TGTGCCTGGAGTACAAGGAGACACGAGCAGTACTTC; CDR3 protein: CAWSTRRHEQYF
V gene: TRBV9; J gene: TRBJ2-3; clone size: .; D gene: TRBD2; CDR3 length: 15; CDR3 DNA: TGTGCCAGCAGCCCTCGGACTAGCGGCGCAGATACGCAGTATTTT; CDR3 protein: CASSPRTSGADTQYF
V gene: TRBV19; J gene: TRBJ2-7; clone size: .; D gene: TRBD2; CDR3 length: 16; CDR3 DNA: TGTGCCAGTAGTATGGCCACTAGCGGGAGGATCTACGAGCAGTACTTC; CDR3 protein: CASSMATSGRIYEQYF
V gene: TRBV2; J gene: TRBJ2-1; clone size: .; D gene: .; CDR3 length: 15; CDR3 DNA: TGTGCCAGCAAAAGAAGAGGGCTAGCGCCTAATGAGCAGTTCTTC; CDR3 protein: CASKRRGLAPNEQFF
V gene: TRBV5-1; J gene: TRBJ1-1; clone size: .; D gene: .; CDR3 length: 12; CDR3 DNA: TGCGCCAGCAGCTCCGCCAGCACTGAAGCTTTCTTT; CDR3 protein: CASSSASTEAFF
V gene: TRBV28; J gene: TRBJ2-3; clone size: .; D gene: TRBD2; CDR3 length: 20; CDR3 DNA: TGTGCCAGCAGTTTCTCCGCCCAGGGTGCTAGCGGGAGAGCCATGGATACGCAGTATTTT; CDR3 protein: CASSFSAQGASGRAMDTQYF
V gene: TRBV7-9; J gene: TRBJ2-2; clone size: .; D gene: .; CDR3 length: 15; CDR3 DNA: TGTGCCAGCAGCTTATGGATTGAGAACACCGGGGAGCTGTTTTTT; CDR3 protein: CASSLWIENTGELFF
V gene: TRBV27; J gene: TRBJ1-6; clone size: .; D gene: .; CDR3 length: 14; CDR3 DNA: TGTGCCAGCAGTTTAAGGCAAACTAATTCACCCCTCCACTTT; CDR3 protein: CASSLRQTNSPLHF
V gene: TRBV9; J gene: TRBJ2-1; clone size: .; D gene: .; CDR3 length: 16; CDR3 DNA: TGTGCCAGCAGCGTAGGGAGTAGCGCAGTGTACAATGAGCAGTTCTTC; CDR3 protein: CASSVGSSAVYNEQFF
V gene: TRBV6-5; J gene: TRBJ2-1; clone size: .; D gene: TRBD1; CDR3 length: 14; CDR3 DNA: TGTGCCAGCAGTAAGACAGGGGAACACAATGAGCAGTTCTTC; CDR3 protein: CASSKTGEHNEQFF
V gene: TRBV11-2; J gene: TRBJ2-1; clone size: .; D gene: .; CDR3 length: 17; CDR3 DNA: TGTGCCAGCAGCGCGGGACCGTACCTACCCATCTACAATGAGCAGTTCTTC; CDR3 protein: CASSAGPYLPIYNEQFF
V gene: TRBV28; J gene: TRBJ2-2; clone size: .; D gene: .; CDR3 length: 14; CDR3 DNA: TGTGCCAGCAGTTTTGAGGGAGGCACCGGGGAGCTGTTTTTT; CDR3 protein: CASSFEGGTGELFF
V gene: TRBV6-5; J gene: TRBJ2-3; clone size: once; D gene: TRBD2; CDR3 length: 14; CDR3 DNA: TGTGCCAGCAGTCCGGGACTAGAAACAGATACGCAGTATTTT; CDR3 protein: CASSPGLETDTQYF
V gene: TRBV28; J gene: TRBJ2-2; clone size: .; D gene: TRBD1; CDR3 length: 15; CDR3 DNA: TGTGCCAGCAGGCCAGACAGGGGGAACACCGGGGAGCTGTTTTTT; CDR3 protein: CASRPDRGNTGELFF
V gene: TRBV7-7; J gene: TRBJ2-2; clone size: .; D gene: TRBD2; CDR3 length: 16; CDR3 DNA: TGTGCTAGCAGCTTCTCCGGGAGGGCGGGCACCGGGGAGCTGTTTTTT; CDR3 protein: CASSFSGRAGTGELFF
V gene: TRBV5-8; J gene: TRBJ2-2; clone size: .; D gene: .; CDR3 length: 12; CDR3 DNA: TGTGCCAGCAGCGCAGGGCCCGGGGAGCTGTTTTTT; CDR3 protein: CASSAGPGELFF
V gene: TRBV7-6; J gene: TRBJ2-2; clone size: .; D gene: TRBD1; CDR3 length: 17; CDR3 DNA: TGTGCCAGCACCTCGCTGTTCGAGGGGGCAAACACCGGGGAGCTGTTTTTT; CDR3 protein: CASTSLFEGANTGELFF
V gene: TRBV9; J gene: TRBJ2-7; clone size: .; D gene: .; CDR3 length: 13; CDR3 DNA: TGTGCCAGCAGCGTAGCCCCGGGGAGAAAGCAGTACTTC; CDR3 protein: CASSVAPGRKQYF
V gene: TRBV7-3; J gene: TRBJ2-1; clone size: .; D gene: TRBD2; CDR3 length: 12; CDR3 DNA: TGTGCCAGCAGCCACGGGGGGGATGAGCAGTTCTTC; CDR3 protein: CASSHGGDEQFF
V gene: TRBV19; J gene: TRBJ2-7; clone size: .; D gene: .; CDR3 length: 13; CDR3 DNA: TGTGCCAGTAGTATCGGTGCTGCGTACGAGCAGTACTTC; CDR3 protein: CASSIGAAYEQYF
V gene: TRBV9; J gene: TRBJ2-7; clone size: .; D gene: TRBD1; CDR3 length: 14; CDR3 DNA: TGTGCCAGCACCCCCAGCAGTACAGGGGGGGAGCAGTACTTC; CDR3 protein: CASTPSSTGGEQYF
V gene: TRBV6-5; J gene: TRBJ2-3; clone size: .; D gene: TRBD2; CDR3 length: 12; CDR3 DNA: TGTGCCAGTGGACTGGGGGGGACTACGCAGTATTTT; CDR3 protein: CASGLGGTTQYF
V gene: TRBV2; J gene: TRBJ2-7; clone size: .; D gene: .; CDR3 length: 13; CDR3 DNA: TGTGCCAGCAACGGACGTAGCGAGTACGAGCAGTACTTC; CDR3 protein: CASNGRSEYEQYF
V gene: TRBV7-3; J gene: TRBJ2-1; clone size: .; D gene: TRBD2; CDR3 length: 17; CDR3 DNA: TGTGCCAGCAGCTTACCAAGCGGACTAGCGGGAGGCAATGAGCAGTTCTTC; CDR3 protein: CASSLPSGLAGGNEQFF
V gene: TRBV10-1; J gene: TRBJ2-2; clone size: .; D gene: .; CDR3 length: 15; CDR3 DNA: TGCGCCAGCAGTGAGTCCCCCGAGAACACCGGGGAGCTGTTTTTT; CDR3 protein: CASSESPENTGELFF
V gene: TRBV6-4; J gene: TRBJ2-2; clone size: .; D gene: .; CDR3 length: 15; CDR3 DNA: TGTGCCAGCAGTGACTCGAGTCTACCCACCGGGGAGCTGTTTTTT; CDR3 protein: CASSDSSLPTGELFF
V gene: TRBV5-1; J gene: TRBJ2-5; clone size: .; D gene: TRBD1; CDR3 length: 15; CDR3 DNA: TGCGCCAGCAGCTTCGCGGACAGGGGAGAAGAGACCCAGTACTTC; CDR3 protein: CASSFADRGEETQYF
V gene: TRBV28; J gene: TRBJ2-1; clone size: .; D gene: TRBD2; CDR3 length: 18; CDR3 DNA: TGTGCCAGCAGTTTATCAACTAGCGGCCCCACAGAGGAGAATGAGCAGTTCTTC; CDR3 protein: CASSLSTSGPTEENEQFF
V gene: TRBV11-3; J gene: TRBJ2-7; clone size: .; D gene: TRBD1; CDR3 length: 15; CDR3 DNA: TGTGCCAGCAGCCCGGGGACAGGGGGCTTCTACGAGCAGTACTTC; CDR3 protein: CASSPGTGGFYEQYF
V gene: TRBV27; J gene: TRBJ2-5; clone size: .; D gene: TRBD2; CDR3 length: 17; CDR3 DNA: TGTGCCAGCAGTTCGGGACTAGCGGAGAACCACCAAGAGACCCAGTACTTC; CDR3 protein: CASSSGLAENHQETQYF
V gene: TRBV27; J gene: TRBJ2-7; clone size: .; D gene: TRBD2; CDR3 length: 15; CDR3 DNA: TGTGCCAGCAGCCTCACTAGCGGGAGACGATACGAGCAGTACTTC; CDR3 protein: CASSLTSGRRYEQYF
V gene: TRBV29-1; J gene: TRBJ1-1; clone size: many; D gene: .; CDR3 length: 11; CDR3 DNA: TGCAGCGTTGACGGAGGAACTGAAGCTTTCTTT; CDR3 protein: CSVDGGTEAFF
V gene: TRBV27; J gene: TRBJ2-7; clone size: once; D gene: .; CDR3 length: 14; CDR3 DNA: TGTGCCAGCAGTCGCAGTGGGCTCTCCTACGAGCAGTACTTC; CDR3 protein: CASSRSGLSYEQYF
V gene: TRBV6-5; J gene: TRBJ2-7; clone size: .; D gene: .; CDR3 length: 15; CDR3 DNA: TGTGCCAGCAGTCAAACGCACAGGGATGCCTACGAGCAGTACTTC; CDR3 protein: CASSQTHRDAYEQYF
V gene: TRBV5-6; J gene: TRBJ1-5; clone size: .; D gene: .; CDR3 length: 16; CDR3 DNA: TGTGCCAGCAGCTTGAGTAGGGGGTTTAGCAATCAGCCCCAGCATTTT; CDR3 protein: CASSLSRGFSNQPQHF
V gene: TRBV28; J gene: TRBJ2-7; clone size: .; D gene: TRBD1; CDR3 length: 13; CDR3 DNA: TGTGCCAGCAGTCTGGGACAGAACTACGAGCAGTACTTC; CDR3 protein: CASSLGQNYEQYF
V gene: TRBV27; J gene: TRBJ1-5; clone size: .; D gene: .; CDR3 length: 13; CDR3 DNA: TGTGCCAGCAGTTTATCGATAGGGCAGCCCCAGCATTTT; CDR3 protein: CASSLSIGQPQHF
V gene: TRBV27; J gene: TRBJ2-1; clone size: .; D gene: .; CDR3 length: 14; CDR3 DNA: TGTGCCAGCAGTTGGGGGGCTAGAGGCGATGAGCAGTTCTTC; CDR3 protein: CASSWGARGDEQFF
V gene: TRBV28; J gene: TRBJ1-2; clone size: .; D gene: .; CDR3 length: 12; CDR3 DNA: TGTGCCAGCAGTGACCCCTTCTATGGCTACACCTTC; CDR3 protein: CASSDPFYGYTF
V gene: TRBV29-1; J gene: TRBJ2-1; clone size: .; D gene: .; CDR3 length: 11; CDR3 DNA: TGCAGCGTTGAAGAGTCCAATGAGCAGTTCTTC; CDR3 protein: CSVEESNEQFF
V gene: TRBV30; J gene: TRBJ2-7; clone size: .; D gene: TRBD1; CDR3 length: 14; CDR3 DNA: TGTGCCTGGATGGGACAGGGACATTCCTACGAGCAGTACTTC; CDR3 protein: CAWMGQGHSYEQYF
V gene: TRBV19; J gene: TRBJ2-2; clone size: .; D gene: .; CDR3 length: 14; CDR3 DNA: TGTGCCAGTAGTTATGAAGTCTACACCGGGGAGCTGTTTTTT; CDR3 protein: CASSYEVYTGELFF
V gene: TRBV5-4; J gene: TRBJ2-1; clone size: .; D gene: .; CDR3 length: 12; CDR3 DNA: TGTGCCAGCGCCTGGGGGTCGGGTGAGCAGTTCTTC; CDR3 protein: CASAWGSGEQFF
V gene: TRBV7-2; J gene: TRBJ1-1; clone size: .; D gene: .; CDR3 length: 17; CDR3 DNA: TGTGCCAGCAGCTTAATGTACGGCGCTGCTATGAACACTGAAGCTTTCTTT; CDR3 protein: CASSLMYGAAMNTEAFF
V gene: TRBV4-1; J gene: TRBJ1-2; clone size: few; D gene: .; CDR3 length: 14; CDR3 DNA: TGCGCCAGCAGCCAAGATTACAGGGACAATGGCTACACCTTC; CDR3 protein: CASSQDYRDNGYTF
V gene: TRBV7-8; J gene: TRBJ2-5; clone size: .; D gene: .; CDR3 length: 13; CDR3 DNA: TGTGCCAGCAGACTTGGGAACCAAGAGACCCAGTACTTC; CDR3 protein: CASRLGNQETQYF
V gene: TRBV9; J gene: TRBJ2-1; clone size: .; D gene: .; CDR3 length: 11; CDR3 DNA: TGTGCCAGCAGCGGTGAGAATGAGCAGTTCTTC; CDR3 protein: CASSGENEQFF